A selection of T cell receptor beta chains follows, all from one sample in a study of blood T cell repertoires in COVID-19. TCRdb's table, derived via immunoSEQ multiplex PCR, lists solely in-frame clones and lacks some. The sample includes under 250,000 clones, about 86% of them seen just once. Sequencing was performed on PBMCs or T cells enriched from blood (not recorded which). The receptors stem from a woman aged 45-65 years with acute COVID-19. Each CDR3 is given with its conserved first and last residue. The order of the fields is CDR3 protein, CDR3 DNA, CDR3 length, clone size, J gene, V gene, D gene. A D gene is named only where the DNA matches it firmly. Size tells how often a clone was seen (once, few, many) or the class of an expanded clone, and some rows leave it out.

CASSFVGGGNTEAFF | TGTGCCAGCAGTTTTGTCGGGGGGGGTAACACTGAAGCTTTCTTT | 15 | . | TRBJ1-1 | TRBV28 | .
CASSLLARTVYSNQPQHF | TGTGCCAGCAGTTTATTGGCCCGGACAGTCTATAGCAATCAGCCCCAGCATTTT | 18 | once | TRBJ1-5 | TRBV28 | .
CATRKDKTGGVYEQYF | TGTGCCACCCGAAAAGATAAGACAGGGGGAGTATACGAGCAGTACTTC | 16 | . | TRBJ2-7 | TRBV7-8 | TRBD1
CASSRRGGSNYGYTF | TGTGCCAGCAGCCGACGGGGGGGAAGTAACTATGGCTACACCTTC | 15 | . | TRBJ1-2 | TRBV3-1/TRBV3-2 | .
CASNYGLEAYEQYF | TGTGCCAGCAACTATGGACTTGAGGCCTACGAGCAGTACTTC | 14 | . | TRBJ2-7 | TRBV7-9 | .
CASSRSGGAYEQYF | TGTGCCAGCAGTCGGAGCGGGGGGGCTTACGAGCAGTACTTC | 14 | . | TRBJ2-7 | TRBV28 | TRBD2
CATSREGAGNQPQHF | TGTGCCACCAGCAGAGAGGGGGCCGGCAATCAGCCCCAGCATTTT | 15 | . | TRBJ1-5 | TRBV15 | .
CASSNGGAPETQYF | TGCGCCAGCAGCAACGGGGGGGCCCCAGAGACCCAGTACTTC | 14 | once | TRBJ2-5 | TRBV5-1 | TRBD2
CASSKRGRGGSGANVLTF | TGTGCCAGCAGCAAAAGGGGCAGGGGCGGCTCTGGGGCCAACGTCCTGACTTTC | 18 | . | TRBJ2-6 | TRBV6-2/TRBV6-3 | .
CASSARQGTGHYGYTF | TGTGCCAGCAGTGCTCGACAGGGAACGGGCCACTATGGCTACACCTTC | 16 | . | TRBJ1-2 | TRBV27 | TRBD1
CASSLGLSGFTDTQYF | TGTGCCAGCAGCTTAGGTCTTAGCGGGTTCACAGATACGCAGTATTTT | 16 | . | TRBJ2-3 | TRBV7-2 | TRBD2